Following are 26 T cell receptor beta chains from one sample sequenced in a study of kidney transplant recipient with SARS-CoV-2 infection. TCRdb processed the reads anew with MiXCR; each CDR3 protein has one entry. Of 200,000 to 250,000 distinct CDR3 sequences in the sample, more than 25% were seen once. Sequences were derived from a blood sample, sampled at baseline and between days 110 and 120 from a kidney transplant recipient. The receptors originated from a male patient in his thirties who had COVID-19 and was a kidney transplant recipient. Some of the T cells might come from the graft donor.

This clonotype was found many times. The chain joins TRBV27 to TRBJ1-1; no definite D call. Trimming took 5 bases from V and 1 from J, leaving 11 bases between them. CDR3 length: 14 amino acids. Germline V gene sequence: CDR1 MNHEY, CDR2 SMNVEV (reference sequence). CDR3 DNA sequence: TGTGCCAGCAGTACCTTCTCAGCGAACACTGAAGCTTTCTTT. Amino acids: CASSTFSANTEAFF.

A word on this clonotype: This may be a read error, as it is one base from a much larger clone. This chain links TRBV9 with TRBJ2-7; TRBD1 matches at 9 bases. The germline V gene encodes CDR1 SGDLS and CDR2 YYNGEE. The CDR3 totals 17 residues. The CDR3 DNA sequence: TGTGCCAACAGCCTAGGACAGGGGTCGATGGGAATATACGAGCAGTACTTC. Translating gives CANSLGQGSMGIYEQYF.

This clonotype was found many times. This chain connects TRBV23-1 to TRBJ1-2; D gene unclear. TRBV23-1 counts as an open reading frame of uncertain function. Trimming pared 4 bases from V and 4 bases from J, leaving 22 bases between. CDR3 length: 17 amino acids. In nucleotides, the CDR3 is TGCGCCAGCAGTCGCGTAATGCTACGCAGAAAGACCTATGGCTACACCTTC. This sequence encodes CASSRVMLRRKTYGYTF.

This clonotype was seen a single time. A much larger clone differs from this one at a single base, so this may be a read error. The chain recombines TRBV27 with TRBJ1-2; tentative D call: TRBD1 (6 bases). CDR1 and CDR2 from the germline V gene are MNHEY and SMNVEV (reference sequence). This CDR3 is built from 14 residues. The CDR3 here is CASSLSHRDYDYTF. The CDR3 DNA reads TGTGCCAGCAGTTTATCTCACAGGGACTATGACTACACCTTC.

This clonotype was recorded at least ten times. V is TRBV12-2 and J is TRBJ1-2. TRBV12-2 is given as a pseudogene. The CDR3 covers 17 residues. CDR3 in DNA: TGTGCAAGTCGCTCGGTTGCGACTCCACGAAAGACCTATGGCTACACCTTC. This translates into CASRSVATPRKTYGYTF.

This clonotype was seen repeatedly, ten times or more. The chain has TRBV12-3 or TRBV12-4 and TRBJ2-3; D is unresolved. The CDR3 length is 12 residues. V lost 3 bases, J lost 2 bases, and 3 bases lay in between. The CDR3 reads CASSFYTDTQYF. CDR3 nucleotides: TGTGCCAGCAGTTTCTACACAGATACGCAGTATTTT.

This clonotype was picked up many times. J is TRBJ1-2 and V is TRBV6-6, with D hard to call. V dropped 5 bases and J dropped 4 bases, with 23 bases sitting between them. The CDR3 is made up of 17 amino acids. The germline V gene has CDR1 MNHNY and CDR2 SVGAGI (reference sequence). CDR3 protein: CASSVTVGGRKTYGYTF. CDR3 nucleotide sequence: TGTGCCAGCAGTGTTACCGTAGGTGGGAGAAAGACCTATGGCTACACCTTC.

This clonotype was seen more than once but under ten times. This rearrangement joins TRBV20-1 to TRBJ1-2, with D hard to call. Germline CDR1 DFQATT, CDR2 SNEGSKA (reference sequence). Trimming left V 4 bases short and J 4 bases short, with 22 bases between. The CDR3 extends over 16 amino acids. The CDR3 reads CSAKYLLFRKTYGYTF. The CDR3 nucleotides read TGCAGTGCTAAGTACCTGCTGTTTCGAAAGACCTATGGCTACACCTTC.

Remarks on this clonotype: A read error may explain this, as a much larger clone is one base away. This sequence joins TRBV19 and TRBJ1-2; 12 bases fit TRBD1. The CDR3 contains 13 residues. Germline-derived CDR1 and CDR2 are LNHDA and SQIVND (reference sequence). CDR3 amino acids: CAGSGDRGLGYTF. CDR3 bases: TGTGCCGGTAGTGGGGACAGGGGGCTTGGCTACACCTTC.

For this clonotype: An end of the junction does not agree with germline; a read error may underlie this. The chain combines TRBV5-5 with TRBJ2-5, with D possibly matching TRBD2 (7 bases). Germline values: CDR1 SGHKS, CDR2 YYEKEE (reference sequence). This CDR3 comprises 14 residues. In DNA, the CDR3 is TGTGCCAGCAGCCTGGGGCCAGGGGACTACAAGCAGTGCTTC. The encoded protein is CASSLGPGDYKQCF.

The chain couples TRBV5-6 to TRBJ2-7; 8 bases are shared with TRBD1. Germline-derived CDR1 and CDR2 are SGHDT and YYEEEE. The CDR3 contains 13 residues. The ends lost 3 bases at V and 7 bases at J; junction bases unmatched: 6. The DNA for the CDR3 is TGTGCCAGCAGCTCCCAGGGGGCCGGGGAGCAGTACGTC. Its protein is CASSSQGAGEQYV.

This clonotype was seen a handful of times. This chain uses TRBV5-1 with TRBJ2-1, with 8 bases lining up with TRBD2. CDR3 length equals 15 residues. CDR1 is SGHRS, CDR2 YFSETQ, per germline. Unmatched junction bases numbered 6, after V lost 4 bases and J lost 3 bases. The chain's CDR3 is CASSLSGKNYNEQFF. CDR3 nucleotides: TGCGCCAGCAGCCTTAGCGGGAAAAACTACAATGAGCAGTTCTTC.

V gene TRBV19 combines with J gene TRBJ2-1; D not certain. This CDR3 comprises 13 residues. Germline V gives CDR1 LNHDA, CDR2 SQIVND (reference sequence). The germline V and J ends were trimmed by 3 bases and 7 bases, with 10 bases remaining between them. Here the CDR3 reads CASSMELTNEQFF. For the CDR3, the DNA is TGTGCCAGTAGTATGGAACTAACGAATGAGCAGTTCTTC.

In the case of this clonotype: A read error may be the cause here, since a much bigger clone is one base away. It is unclear where the CDR3 begins or ends on the DNA, so no DNA is shown, and the CDR3 is as TCRdb lists it. The chain's CDR3 is CISVPEWNPEVGKTYGYTF. The rearrangement uses TRBV7-5 and TRBJ1-2. TRBV7-5 is noted as a pseudogene. The CDR3 sequence runs 19 residues, both termini included.

The V and J genes are TRBV24-1 and TRBJ2-3, with TRBD2 as a possible D gene (6 bases). V lost 3 bases and J 2 bases, leaving 11 bases between the germline ends. The CDR3 consists of 15 residues. Germline assignment: CDR1 KGHDR and CDR2 SFDVKD. CDR3 loop: CATSDRAGPTDTQYF. CDR3 bases: TGTGCCACCAGTGATAGGGCGGGGCCCACAGATACGCAGTATTTT.

Turning to this clonotype: This is likely a read error, given that the CDR3 carries no conserved phenylalanine or tryptophan at its end. The DNA for the CDR3 is TGCGCCAGCAGCTTTTTCTCTAGCACAGATACGCAGTATTCT. Its protein product is CASSFFSSTDTQYS. The J gene is TRBJ2-3, the V gene TRBV5-1; no definite D call. With 2 bases removed from V and 0 bases from J, the gap between germline ends came to 7 bases. CDR1 is SGHRS, CDR2 YFSETQ, per germline. There are 14 residues in the CDR3.

The V call is TRBV6-1, the J call TRBJ1-2, with D unresolved. The CDR3 covers 17 residues. V was pared by 4 bases and J by 4 bases, with 22 bases between. Germline CDR1 is MNHNS and CDR2 is SASEGT. CDR3 region: CASSGPTECRKTYGYTF. The DNA for the CDR3 is TGTGCCAGCAGTGGTCCGACGGAATGTAGAAAGACCTATGGCTACACCTTC.

Many counts were recorded for this clonotype. This chain uses TRBV20-1 with TRBJ2-3; D ambiguous. Trimming removed 6 bases from V and 2 bases from J, with 12 bases in between. The V gene's germline CDR1 is DFQATT and CDR2 SNEGSKA (reference sequence). The CDR3 loop spans 13 amino acids. The CDR3 spells CSAAVESTDTQYF. The CDR3 DNA follows: TGCAGTGCGGCCGTGGAGTCCACAGATACGCAGTATTTT.

This clonotype was counted a few times. The V and J genes are TRBV5-1 and TRBJ1-2; no clear D. This CDR3 contains 16 residues. The germline V gene encodes CDR1 SGHRS and CDR2 YFSETQ. The V gene lost 7 bases and the J gene lost 4 bases, with 23 bases spanning the gap. This CDR3 is CASFSRSVRKTYGYTF. For the CDR3, the DNA is TGCGCCAGCTTTTCAAGATCGGTTCGAAAGACCTATGGCTACACCTTC. Full variable domain (rest looked up from reference TRBV5-1 and TRBJ1-2): KAGVTQTPRYLIKTRGQQVTLSCSPISGHRSVSWYQQTPGQGLQFLFEYFSETQRNKGNFPGRFSGRQFSNSRSEMNVSTLELGDSALYLCASFSRSVRKTYGYTFGSGTRLTVV.

This clonotype was recorded at least ten times. This sequence joins TRBV28 and TRBJ1-6, with D maybe TRBD1 (5 bases). The CDR3 is made up of 16 amino acids. Germline V lookup: CDR1 MDHEN, CDR2 SYDVKM. The V end lost 4 bases, the J end lost 10 bases, and 20 bases lay between the germline ends. The CDR3 protein is CASSSGVRGVGSPLHF. CDR3 coding DNA: TGTGCCAGCAGTTCGGGGGTGAGAGGTGTCGGATCACCCCTCCACTTT.

With regard to this clonotype: A much bigger clone sits one base away, suggesting this may be a read error. This chain uses TRBV24-1 with TRBJ1-5, with TRBD1 as a possible D gene (5 bases). CDR1 is KGHDR, CDR2 SFDVKD, per germline. This CDR3 region has 14 residues. CDR3 sequence reads: CAASETGGNQPQHF. The CDR3 DNA follows: TGTGCCGCCAGTGAAACGGGGGGGAATCAGCCCCAGCATTTT.

This clonotype was detected a few times. This sequence joins TRBV10-3 and TRBJ2-7; D uncertain. This CDR3 has 13 amino acids. V was trimmed by 5 bases and J by 6 bases, leaving 14 bases between them. Per germline, CDR1 ENHRY and CDR2 SYGVKD. The CDR3 sequence is CAISQSTGREQYF. DNA for the CDR3: TGTGCCATCAGTCAATCGACCGGGCGCGAGCAGTACTTC.

This clonotype was detected ten times or more. The CDR3 reads CASSQGTGGYNEQFF. CDR3 sequence (DNA): TGCGCCAGCAGCCAGGGGACAGGGGGCTACAATGAGCAGTTCTTC. The rearrangement links TRBV4-3 to TRBJ2-1, with TRBD1 matching 11 bases. V gave up 3 bases and J gave up 3 bases; unmatched junction bases: 1. The germline V gene has CDR1 LGHNA and CDR2 YSLEER. This CDR3 is 15 amino acids long.

This clonotype was seen many times. This chain uses TRBV5-3 with TRBJ1-2; no clear D. TRBV5-3 falls under the ORF class, with uncertain function. Between the trimmed V and J ends, which lost 7 bases and 4 bases, there was a span of 23 bases. There are 16 residues in the CDR3. CDR3 residues: CARLIEVVRKTYGYTF. The CDR3 DNA is TGTGCCAGACTTATCGAAGTGGTGAGAAAGACCTATGGCTACACCTTC.

Many counts were recorded for this clonotype. V gene TRBV23-1 combines with J gene TRBJ2-7; D might be TRBD1 or TRBD2, each matching 7 bases. TRBV23-1 is placed among ORFs of uncertain function. The CDR3 covers 15 residues. Trimming removed 4 bases at V and 6 bases at J, with 19 bases between. The CDR3 protein is CASSLPGRGRGEQYF. The DNA for the CDR3 is TGCGCCAGCAGTCTCCCGGGGAGGGGGCGCGGCGAGCAGTACTTC.

Only a few counts were recorded for this clonotype. This chain links TRBV5-1 with TRBJ2-1; 14 nucleotides align to TRBD2. Germline loops: CDR1 SGHRS, CDR2 YFSETQ. Losses at the gene ends were 7 bases for V and 8 bases for J; bases not matched to a gene: 11. The CDR3 is 16 residues long. CDR3 sequence reads: CASGPKGTSGSYEQFF. The CDR3, as DNA: TGCGCCAGCGGACCGAAAGGGACTAGCGGGAGCTATGAGCAGTTCTTC.